This TCR beta chain stems from a study of blood T cell repertoires in COVID-19. Looking at the study overall: T cells, B-cell-depleted T cells, or PBMCs provided the cDNA or gDNA that served as material.

Generated by immunoSEQ multiplex PCR, the TCRdb table keeps only in-frame clones and is missing some. Among 150,000 to 200,000 clones, under 80% were seen once, and the ten largest hold about a sixth. The length of the CDR3 is 16 residues. CDR1 is SGHAT and CDR2 is FQNNGV in the germline V gene. Trimming cost V 3 bases and J 2 bases, with 15 bases left between them. The clonotype originates from a woman in her fifties or sixties with acute COVID-19. Sample: PBMCs or T cells enriched from blood (not recorded which). This chain links TRBV11-2 with TRBJ2-3, with D perhaps matching TRBD2 (5 bases). The CDR3 sequence: CASSFPERAYTDTQYF. For the CDR3, the DNA is TGTGCCAGCAGCTTTCCGGAGAGGGCATACACAGATACGCAGTATTTT.